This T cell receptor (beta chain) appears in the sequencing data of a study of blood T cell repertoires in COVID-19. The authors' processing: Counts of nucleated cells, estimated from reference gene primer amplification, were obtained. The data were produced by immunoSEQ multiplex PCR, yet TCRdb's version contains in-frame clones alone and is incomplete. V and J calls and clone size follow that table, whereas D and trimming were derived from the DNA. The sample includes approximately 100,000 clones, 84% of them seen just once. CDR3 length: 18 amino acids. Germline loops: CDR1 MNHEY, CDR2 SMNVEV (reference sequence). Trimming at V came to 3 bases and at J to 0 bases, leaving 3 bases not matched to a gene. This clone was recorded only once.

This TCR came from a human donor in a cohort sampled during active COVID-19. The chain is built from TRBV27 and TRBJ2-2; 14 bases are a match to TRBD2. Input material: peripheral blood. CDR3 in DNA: TGTGCCAGCAGTTTCAGGACTAGCGGGGGGACGAACACCGGGGAGCTGTTTTTT. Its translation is CASSFRTSGGTNTGELFF.